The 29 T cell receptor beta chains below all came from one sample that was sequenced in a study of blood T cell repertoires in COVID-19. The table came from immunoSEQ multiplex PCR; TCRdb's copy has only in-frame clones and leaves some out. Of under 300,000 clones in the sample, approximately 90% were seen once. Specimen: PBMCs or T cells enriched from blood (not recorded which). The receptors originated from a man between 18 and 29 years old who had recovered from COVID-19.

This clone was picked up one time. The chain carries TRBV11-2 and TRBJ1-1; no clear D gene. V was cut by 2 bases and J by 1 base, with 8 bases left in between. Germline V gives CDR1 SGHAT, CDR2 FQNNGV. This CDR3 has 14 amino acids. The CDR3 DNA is TGTGCCAGCAGCTTACAAGCGGCGAACACTGAAGCTTTCTTT. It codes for CASSLQAANTEAFF.

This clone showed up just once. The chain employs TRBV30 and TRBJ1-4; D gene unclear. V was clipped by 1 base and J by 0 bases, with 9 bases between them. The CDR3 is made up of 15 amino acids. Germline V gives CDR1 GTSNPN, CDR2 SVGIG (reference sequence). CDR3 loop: CAWSGVTATNEKLFF. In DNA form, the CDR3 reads TGTGCCTGGAGTGGTGTAACGGCAACTAATGAAAAACTGTTTTTT.

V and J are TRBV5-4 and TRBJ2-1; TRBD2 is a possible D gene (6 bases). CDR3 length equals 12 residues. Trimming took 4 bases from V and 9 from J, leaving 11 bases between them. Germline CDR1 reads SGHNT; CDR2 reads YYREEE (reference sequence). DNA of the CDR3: TGTGCCAGCAGCCAGGGAGGATTTGAGCAGTTCTTC. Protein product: CASSQGGFEQFF.

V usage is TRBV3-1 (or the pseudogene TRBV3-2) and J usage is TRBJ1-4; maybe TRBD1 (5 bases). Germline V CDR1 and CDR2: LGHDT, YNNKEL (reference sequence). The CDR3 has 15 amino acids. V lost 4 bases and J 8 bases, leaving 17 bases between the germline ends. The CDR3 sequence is CASSPGRGGSEKLFF. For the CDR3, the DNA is TGTGCCAGCAGCCCCGGGCGGGGGGGATCGGAAAAACTGTTTTTT.

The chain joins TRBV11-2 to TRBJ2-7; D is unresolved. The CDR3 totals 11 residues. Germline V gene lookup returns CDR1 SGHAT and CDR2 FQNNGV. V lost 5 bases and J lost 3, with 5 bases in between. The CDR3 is CASSLRYEQYF. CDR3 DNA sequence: TGTGCCAGCAGCCTCCGCTACGAGCAGTACTTC. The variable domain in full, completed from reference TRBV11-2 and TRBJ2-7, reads EAGVAQSPRYKIIEKRQSVAFWCNPISGHATLYWYQQILGQGPKLLIQFQNNGVVDDSQLPKDRFSAERLKGVDSTLKIQPAKLEDSAVYLCASSLRYEQYFGPGTRLTVT.

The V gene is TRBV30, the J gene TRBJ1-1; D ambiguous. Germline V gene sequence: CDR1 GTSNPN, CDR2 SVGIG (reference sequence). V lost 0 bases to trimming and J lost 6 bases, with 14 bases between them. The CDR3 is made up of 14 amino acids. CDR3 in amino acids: CAWSVVPQAAEAFF. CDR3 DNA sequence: TGTGCCTGGAGTGTAGTCCCCCAAGCCGCTGAAGCTTTCTTT.

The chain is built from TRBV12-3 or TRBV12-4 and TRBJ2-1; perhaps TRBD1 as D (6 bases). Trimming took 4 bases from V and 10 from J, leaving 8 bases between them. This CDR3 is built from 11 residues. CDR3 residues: CASSWGREQFF. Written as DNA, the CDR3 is TGTGCCAGCAGTTGGGGGCGGGAGCAGTTCTTC.

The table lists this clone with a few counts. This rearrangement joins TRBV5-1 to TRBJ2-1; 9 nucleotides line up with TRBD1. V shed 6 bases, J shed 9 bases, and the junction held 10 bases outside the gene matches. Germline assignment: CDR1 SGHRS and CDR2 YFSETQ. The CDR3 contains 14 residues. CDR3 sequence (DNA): TGCGCCAGCAACACCGGGACAGGGTCCGTTGAGCAGTTCTTC. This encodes CASNTGTGSVEQFF.

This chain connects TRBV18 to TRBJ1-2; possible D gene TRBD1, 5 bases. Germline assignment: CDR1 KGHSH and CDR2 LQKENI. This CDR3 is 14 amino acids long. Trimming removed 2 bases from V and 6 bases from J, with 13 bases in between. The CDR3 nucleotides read TGTGCCAGCTCACCATCTCCAGGGTTGAATGGCTACACCTTC. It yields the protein CASSPSPGLNGYTF.

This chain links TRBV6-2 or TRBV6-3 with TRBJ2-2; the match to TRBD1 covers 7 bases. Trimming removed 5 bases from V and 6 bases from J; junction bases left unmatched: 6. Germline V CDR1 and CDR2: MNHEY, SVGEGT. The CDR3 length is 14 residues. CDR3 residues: CASSPTGYAGELFF. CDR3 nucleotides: TGTGCCAGCAGTCCGACAGGGTACGCCGGGGAGCTGTTTTTT.

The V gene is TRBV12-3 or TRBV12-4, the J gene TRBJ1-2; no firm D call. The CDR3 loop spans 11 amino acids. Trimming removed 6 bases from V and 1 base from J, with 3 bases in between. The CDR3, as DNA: TGTGCCAGCAGCCATAACTATGGCTACACCTTC. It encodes CASSHNYGYTF.

The CDR3 is CASRRDRGTTETQYF. For the CDR3, the DNA is TGTGCCAGCAGGCGGGACAGGGGTACCACAGAGACCCAGTACTTC. This chain links TRBV2 with TRBJ2-5, with 10 bases aligning to TRBD1. The V segment lost 6 bases and the J segment 4 bases; nucleotides outside the gene matches: 8. The germline V gene has CDR1 SNHLY and CDR2 FYNNEI. There are 15 residues in the CDR3.

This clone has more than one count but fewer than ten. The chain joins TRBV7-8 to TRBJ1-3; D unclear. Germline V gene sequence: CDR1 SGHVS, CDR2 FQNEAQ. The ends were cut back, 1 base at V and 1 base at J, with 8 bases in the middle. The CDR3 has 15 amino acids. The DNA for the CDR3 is TGTGCCAGCAGCTTAGTAAGGGAGTCTGGAAACACCATATATTTT. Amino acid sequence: CASSLVRESGNTIYF. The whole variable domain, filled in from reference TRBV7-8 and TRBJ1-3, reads GAGVSQSPRYKVAKRGQDVALRCDPISGHVSLFWYQQALGQGPEFLTYFQNEAQLDKSGLPSDRFFAERPEGSVSTLKIQRTQQEDSAVYLCASSLVRESGNTIYFGEGSWLTVV.

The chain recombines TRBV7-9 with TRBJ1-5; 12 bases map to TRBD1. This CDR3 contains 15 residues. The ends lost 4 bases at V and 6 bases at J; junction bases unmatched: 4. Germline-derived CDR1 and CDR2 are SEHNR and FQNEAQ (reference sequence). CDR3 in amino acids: CASSSGTGGVQPQHF. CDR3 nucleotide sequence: TGTGCCAGCAGCTCCGGGACAGGGGGCGTTCAGCCCCAGCATTTT.

The CDR3: CASSLTSRINYGYTF. In DNA form, the CDR3 reads TGTGCCAGCAGCTTAACTTCCAGGATTAACTATGGCTACACCTTC. The V and J genes are TRBV7-6 and TRBJ1-2; D not certain. The CDR3 runs 15 residues. Trimming left V 2 bases short and J 1 base short, with 11 bases between. The germline CDR1 and CDR2 sequences are SGHVS and FNYEAQ.

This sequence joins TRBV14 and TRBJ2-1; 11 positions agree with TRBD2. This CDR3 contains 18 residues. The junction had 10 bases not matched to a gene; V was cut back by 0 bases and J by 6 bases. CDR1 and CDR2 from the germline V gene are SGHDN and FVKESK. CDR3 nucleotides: TGTGCCAGCAGCCAAGATGTTGGGCTAGCGGGGGGCGGCAATGAGCAGTTCTTC. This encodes CASSQDVGLAGGGNEQFF.

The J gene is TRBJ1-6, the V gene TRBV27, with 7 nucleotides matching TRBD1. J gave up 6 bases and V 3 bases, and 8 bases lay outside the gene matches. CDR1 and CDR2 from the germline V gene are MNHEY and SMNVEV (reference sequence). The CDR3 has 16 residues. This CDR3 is CASSFLGTEINSPLHF. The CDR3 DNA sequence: TGTGCCAGCAGTTTCCTCGGGACAGAGATTAATTCACCCCTCCACTTT.

CDR3 in DNA: TGTGCCAGCAGCCAAGACCGACAGAGCTCCTACAATGAGCAGTTCTTC. Its translation: CASSQDRQSSYNEQFF. V gene TRBV5-4 combines with J gene TRBJ2-1; D is perhaps TRBD1 (5 bases). V shed 4 bases and J shed 0 bases, with 14 bases lying between them. The CDR3 is 16 residues long. Germline V lookup: CDR1 SGHNT, CDR2 YYREEE (reference sequence). The complete variable domain, with remaining parts taken from reference TRBV5-4 and TRBJ2-1, reads ETGVTQSPTHLIKTRGQQVTLRCSSQSGHNTVSWYQQALGQGPQFIFQYYREEENGRGNFPPRFSGLQFPNYSSELNVNALELDDSALYLCASSQDRQSSYNEQFFGPGTRLTVL.

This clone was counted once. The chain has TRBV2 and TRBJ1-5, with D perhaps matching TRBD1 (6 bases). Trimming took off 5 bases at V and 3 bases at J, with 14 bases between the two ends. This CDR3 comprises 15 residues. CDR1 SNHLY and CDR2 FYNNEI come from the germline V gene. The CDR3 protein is CASSLNRVYNQPQHF. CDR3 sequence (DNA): TGTGCCAGCAGTTTAAACAGGGTCTACAATCAGCCCCAGCATTTT.

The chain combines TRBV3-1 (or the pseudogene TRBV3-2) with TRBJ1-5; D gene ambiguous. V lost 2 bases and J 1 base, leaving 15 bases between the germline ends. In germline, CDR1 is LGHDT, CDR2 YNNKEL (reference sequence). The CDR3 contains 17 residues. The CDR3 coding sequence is TGTGCCAGCAGCCAACCCGACGCCCGGGAAAGCAATCAGCCCCAGCATTTT. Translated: CASSQPDARESNQPQHF.

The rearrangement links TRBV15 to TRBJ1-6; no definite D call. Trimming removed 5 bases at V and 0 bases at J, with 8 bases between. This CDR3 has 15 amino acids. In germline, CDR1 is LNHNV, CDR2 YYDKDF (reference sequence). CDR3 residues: CATSDDISYNSPLHF. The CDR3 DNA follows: TGTGCCACCAGCGACGACATCTCCTATAATTCACCCCTCCACTTT.

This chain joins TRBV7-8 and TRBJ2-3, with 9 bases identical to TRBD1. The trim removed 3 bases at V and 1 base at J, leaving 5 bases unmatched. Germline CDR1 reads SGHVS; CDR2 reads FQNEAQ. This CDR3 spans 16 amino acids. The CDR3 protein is CASSLGQGSGTDTQYF. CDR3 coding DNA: TGTGCCAGCAGCTTGGGACAGGGCTCCGGCACAGATACGCAGTATTTT.

The CDR3 DNA reads as TGTGCCAGCAGCCGAGGGGGAAGCAATCAGCCCCAGCATTTT. As protein: CASSRGGSNQPQHF. The V gene is TRBV2, the J gene TRBJ1-5, with D perhaps matching TRBD1 (6 bases). CDR3 length equals 14 residues. Trimming cost V 6 bases and J 1 base, with 10 bases left between them. Germline values: CDR1 SNHLY, CDR2 FYNNEI.

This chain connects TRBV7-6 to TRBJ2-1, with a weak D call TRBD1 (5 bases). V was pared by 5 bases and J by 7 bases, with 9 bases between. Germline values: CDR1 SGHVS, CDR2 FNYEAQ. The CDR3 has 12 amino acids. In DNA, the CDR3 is TGTGCCAGCAGCCTCTCAGGGAATGAGCAGTTCTTC. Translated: CASSLSGNEQFF.

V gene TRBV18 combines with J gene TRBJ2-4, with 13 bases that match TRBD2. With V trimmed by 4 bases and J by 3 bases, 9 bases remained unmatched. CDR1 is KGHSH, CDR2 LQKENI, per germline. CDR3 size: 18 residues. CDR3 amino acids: CASSRGLAGEFGKNIQYF. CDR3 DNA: TGTGCCAGCTCACGCGGACTAGCGGGAGAGTTTGGCAAAAACATTCAGTACTTC.

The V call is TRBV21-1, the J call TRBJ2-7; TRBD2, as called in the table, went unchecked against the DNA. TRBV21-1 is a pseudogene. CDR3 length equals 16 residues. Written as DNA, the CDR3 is TGTGCCAGCAGCAAGGGGGAGACTAGCCCGAATTACGAGCAGTACTTC. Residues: CASSKGETSPNYEQYF.

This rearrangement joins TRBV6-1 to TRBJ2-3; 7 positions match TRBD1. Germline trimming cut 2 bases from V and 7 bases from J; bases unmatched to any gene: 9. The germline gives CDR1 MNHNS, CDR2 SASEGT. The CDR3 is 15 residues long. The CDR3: CASSEQGVARYTQYF. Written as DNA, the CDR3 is TGTGCCAGCAGTGAACAGGGGGTCGCTCGCTATACGCAGTATTTT.

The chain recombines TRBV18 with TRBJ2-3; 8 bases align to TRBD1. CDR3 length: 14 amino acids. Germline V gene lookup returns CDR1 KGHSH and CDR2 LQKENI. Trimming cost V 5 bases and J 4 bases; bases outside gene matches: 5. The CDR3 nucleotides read TGTGCCAGCTCAAACGACAGGGGCCCAGATACGCAGTATTTT. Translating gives CASSNDRGPDTQYF. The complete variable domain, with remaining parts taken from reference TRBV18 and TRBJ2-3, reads NAGVMQNPRHLVRRRGQEARLRCSPMKGHSHVYWYRQLPEEGLKFMVYLQKENIIDESGMPKERFSAEFPKEGPSILRIQQVVRGDSAAYFCASSNDRGPDTQYFGPGTRLTVL.

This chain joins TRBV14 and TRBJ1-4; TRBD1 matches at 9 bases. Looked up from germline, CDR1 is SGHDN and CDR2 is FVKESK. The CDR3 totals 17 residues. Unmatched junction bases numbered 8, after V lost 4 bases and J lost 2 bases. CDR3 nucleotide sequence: TGTGCCAGCAGCCCCGGGACAGGGATCTTCACTAATGAAAAACTGTTTTTT. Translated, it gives CASSPGTGIFTNEKLFF.